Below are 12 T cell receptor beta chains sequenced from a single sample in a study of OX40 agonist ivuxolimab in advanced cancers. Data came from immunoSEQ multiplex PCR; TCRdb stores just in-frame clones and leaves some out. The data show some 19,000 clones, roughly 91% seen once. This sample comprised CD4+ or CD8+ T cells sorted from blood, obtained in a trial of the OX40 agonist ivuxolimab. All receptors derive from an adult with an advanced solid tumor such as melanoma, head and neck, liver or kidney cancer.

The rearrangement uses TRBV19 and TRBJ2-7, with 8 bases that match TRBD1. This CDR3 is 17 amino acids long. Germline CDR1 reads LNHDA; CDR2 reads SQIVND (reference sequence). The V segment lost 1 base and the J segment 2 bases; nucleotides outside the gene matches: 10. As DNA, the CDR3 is TGTGCCAGTAGTATAGCCCCACCCGGGACAGGAGCCTACGAGCAGTACTTC. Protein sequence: CASSIAPPGTGAYEQYF.

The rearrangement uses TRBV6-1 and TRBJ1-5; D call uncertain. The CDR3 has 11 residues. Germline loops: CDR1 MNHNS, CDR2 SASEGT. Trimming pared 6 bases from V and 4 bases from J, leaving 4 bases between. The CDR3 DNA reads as TGTGCCAGCAGCATAAATCAGCCCCAGCATTTT. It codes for CASSINQPQHF.

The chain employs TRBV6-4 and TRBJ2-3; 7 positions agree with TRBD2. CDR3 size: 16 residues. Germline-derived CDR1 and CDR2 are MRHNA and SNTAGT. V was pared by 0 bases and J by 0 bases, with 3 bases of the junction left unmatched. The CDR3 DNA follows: TGTGCCAGCAGTGACTCACCGGGAGGTAGCACAGATACGCAGTATTTT. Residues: CASSDSPGGSTDTQYF.

CDR3 DNA: TGCGCCAGCAGCCAAGAAGGGGTGGGAGGGTACGGTGAGCAGTTCTTC. Translated, it gives CASSQEGVGGYGEQFF. The chain uses TRBV4-3 and TRBJ2-1; 7 nucleotides align to TRBD2. V trimming: 0 bases; J trimming: 9 bases; junction bases outside the gene matches: 11. CDR1 is LGHNA and CDR2 is YSLEER in the germline V gene. This CDR3 region has 16 residues.

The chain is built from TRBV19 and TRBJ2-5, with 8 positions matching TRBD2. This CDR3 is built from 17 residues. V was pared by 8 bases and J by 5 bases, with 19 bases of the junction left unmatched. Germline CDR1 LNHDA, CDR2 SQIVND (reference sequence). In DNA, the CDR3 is TGTGCCAGTTCTACTCCGGGGGGGAAGCCGTCGATCGAGACCCAGTACTTC. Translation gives CASSTPGGKPSIETQYF.

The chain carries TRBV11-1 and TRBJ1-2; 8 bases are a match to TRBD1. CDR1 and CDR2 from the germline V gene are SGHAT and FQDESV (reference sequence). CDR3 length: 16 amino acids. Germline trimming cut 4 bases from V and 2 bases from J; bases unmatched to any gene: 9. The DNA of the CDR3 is TGTGCCAGCAGCTCCCTCTCGGACAGGGCGAACTATGGCTACACCTTC. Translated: CASSSLSDRANYGYTF.

The CDR3 loop is CASSAPSVSSYEQYF. CDR3 bases: TGTGCCAGCAGTGCCCCTAGCGTCAGCTCCTACGAGCAGTACTTC. The rearrangement uses TRBV6-1 and TRBJ2-7; perhaps TRBD2 as D (6 bases). V lost 4 bases and J 0 bases, leaving 13 bases between the germline ends. This CDR3 comprises 15 residues. CDR1 is MNHNS and CDR2 is SASEGT in the germline V gene.

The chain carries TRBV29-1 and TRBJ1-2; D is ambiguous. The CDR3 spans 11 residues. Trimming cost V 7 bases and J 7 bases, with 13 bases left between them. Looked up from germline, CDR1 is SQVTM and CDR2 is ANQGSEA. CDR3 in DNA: TGCAGCGCCGAGCCCGGGGTTGGCTACACCTTC. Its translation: CSAEPGVGYTF.

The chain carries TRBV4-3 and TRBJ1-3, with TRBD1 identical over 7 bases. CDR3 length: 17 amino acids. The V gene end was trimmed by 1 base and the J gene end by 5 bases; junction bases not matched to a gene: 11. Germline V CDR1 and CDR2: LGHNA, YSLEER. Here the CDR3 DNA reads TGCGCCAGCAGCCAAGTGTTATTGGACAGGATAAGAAACACCATATATTTT. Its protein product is CASSQVLLDRIRNTIYF.

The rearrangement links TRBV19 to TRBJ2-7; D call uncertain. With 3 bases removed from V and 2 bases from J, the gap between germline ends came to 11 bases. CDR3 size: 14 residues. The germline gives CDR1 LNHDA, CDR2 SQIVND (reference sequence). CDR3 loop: CASSMAWATYEQYF. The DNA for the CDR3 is TGTGCCAGTAGTATGGCATGGGCGACCTACGAGCAGTACTTC.

The CDR3 DNA follows: TGCGCCAGCAGTGAGGGGACCGCGGGCATAGGGGACTACAATGAGCAGTTCTTC. It codes for CASSEGTAGIGDYNEQFF. The gene calls are TRBV10-1 and TRBJ2-1; tentatively, D is TRBD1 or TRBD2 (5 bases each). This CDR3 is built from 18 residues. Germline CDR1 WNHNN, CDR2 SYGVQD (reference sequence). V lost 2 bases, J lost 3 bases, and 20 bases lay in between.

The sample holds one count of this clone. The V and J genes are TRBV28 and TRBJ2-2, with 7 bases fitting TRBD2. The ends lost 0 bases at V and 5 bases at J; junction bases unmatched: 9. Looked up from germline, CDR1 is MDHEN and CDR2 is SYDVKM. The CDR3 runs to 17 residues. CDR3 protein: CASSLWAGEGWTGELFF. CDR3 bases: TGTGCCAGCAGTTTATGGGCCGGGGAGGGATGGACCGGGGAGCTGTTTTTT.